This T cell receptor (beta chain) was documented in a study of T-cell reconstitution after alpha-beta-depleted transplantation in children. Concerning this clonotype itself: Its antigen is still unknown.

The TCRbeta library was prepared with unique molecular identifiers. TCRdb independently ran MiXCR on the PCR reads; one entry per CDR3 protein. The sample consists of a few hundred thousand distinct CDR3 sequences, 10% to 15% of them appearing once. With 2 bases removed from V and 0 bases from J, the gap between germline ends came to 2 bases. The CDR3 contains 13 residues. Germline V CDR1 and CDR2: DFQATT, SNEGSKA (reference sequence). Study-wide results and caveats: One year post-transplant, T-cell counts and diversity were largely derived from T cells produced anew. Several hundred rapidly expanded clones from non-depleted graft cells reportedly supplied alpha-beta T cells about two months post-transplant.

This receptor was identified in a male patient between 10 and 17 years old who had a stem cell transplant for acute myeloid leukemia, so the T cells may come from the graft donor. The chain couples TRBV20-1 to TRBJ2-6, with no clear D. The sample here was PBMCs, mostly from graft donor cells, taken 360 days after TCRalphabeta/CD19-depleted stem cell transplant. CDR3: CSARFSGANVLTF. In DNA, the CDR3 is TGCAGTGCTAGATTCTCTGGGGCCAACGTCCTGACTTTC.